These T cell receptor beta chains were read from a single sample in a study of blood T cell repertoires in COVID-19. Assay: immunoSEQ multiplex PCR; the TCRdb copy retains only in-frame clones and omits some. The data show 120,000 or so clones, around 83% seen once. Sequencing was carried out using PBMCs or T cells enriched from blood (not recorded which). These receptors came from a woman younger than 45 who had recovered from COVID-19. CDR3s include the opening cysteine and the closing phenylalanine or tryptophan.

J: TRBJ2-1
V: TRBV9
length: 15
CDR3: CASSVEQTGTNEQFF

J: TRBJ2-3
V: TRBV7-2
length: 17
CDR3: CASSLRRGGRITDTQYF

J: TRBJ2-2
V: TRBV29-1
length: 14
CDR3: CSVLRGRLGGELFF

J: TRBJ2-2
V: TRBV28
length: 14
CDR3: CASKGGRFTGELFF

J: TRBJ1-1
V: TRBV6-5
length: 12
CDR3: CASSYRRDEAFF

J: TRBJ2-2
V: TRBV4-2
length: 15
CDR3: CASTKTGGWTGELFF

J: TRBJ1-2
V: TRBV5-8
length: 15
CDR3: CASSIGTGKGYGYTF

J: TRBJ2-2
V: TRBV19
length: 17
CDR3: CASSPWTGSYNTGELFF

J: TRBJ2-7
V: TRBV5-5
length: 14
CDR3: CASSLSGTLYEQYF

J: TRBJ1-2
V: TRBV6-5
length: 12
CDR3: CASSYGLGGYTF

J: TRBJ2-7
V: TRBV5-1
length: 14
CDR3: CASSLAGRSYEQYF

J: TRBJ2-3
V: TRBV5-1
length: 15
CDR3: CASSFTGLTTDTQYF

J: TRBJ1-2
V: TRBV19
length: 12
CDR3: CASSPRSAGYTF

J: TRBJ2-1
V: TRBV18
length: 13
CDR3: CASSPQGYNEQFF

J: TRBJ2-5
V: TRBV29-1
length: 15
CDR3: CSSTREAAREETQYF

J: TRBJ2-3
V: TRBV2
length: 12
CDR3: CASRRSADTQYF

J: TRBJ2-1
V: TRBV27
length: 15
CDR3: CASSQDRGLGNEQFF

J: TRBJ2-7
V: TRBV5-4
length: 14
CDR3: CASSRGLASYEQYF

J: TRBJ1-5
V: TRBV7-2
length: 14
CDR3: CASSPDGHNQPQHF

J: TRBJ1-4
V: TRBV7-2
length: 15
CDR3: CASSLQQGRNEKLFF

J: TRBJ2-7
V: TRBV28
length: 14
CDR3: CASTPSGWVYEQYF

J: TRBJ2-1
V: TRBV9
length: 15
CDR3: CASSVTGNSYNEQFF

J: TRBJ1-5
V: TRBV30
length: 14
CDR3: CACTGTGGNQPQHF